The rows below give T cell receptor beta chains drawn from one sample of a study of T cells in Graves' hyperthyroidism and ophthalmopathy. Each CDR3 protein is one row after TCRdb ran MiXCR on the multiplex PCR reads. In the table there are under 400,000 distinct CDR3 sequences, 21% of which are singletons. Sequences were obtained from blood. These receptors came from a woman in her forties or fifties with Graves' hyperthyroidism. CDR3s include the opening cysteine and the closing phenylalanine or tryptophan. D genes are given only for firm matches. The listing skips clone size in some rows; elsewhere it reads once, few, many or a size class.

j_call	clone_size	cdr3_length	d_call	v_call	cdr3_aa	cdr3_nt
TRBJ2-1	-	14	-	TRBV27	CASRITGPGNEQFF	TGTGCCAGCAGGATTACAGGTCCTGGCAATGAGCAGTTCTTC
TRBJ2-1	-	16	TRBD2	TRBV9	CASSVGLAGGINEQFF	TGTGCCAGCAGCGTAGGGCTAGCGGGAGGAATCAATGAGCAGTTCTTC
TRBJ2-7	-	14	-	TRBV20-1	CSARAGETYYEQYF	TGCAGTGCCAGAGCAGGGGAGACTTACTACGAGCAGTACTTC
TRBJ2-7	many	14	TRBD1	TRBV6-1	CASSPQGQGYEQYF	TGTGCCAGCAGTCCTCAGGGACAGGGCTACGAGCAGTACTTC
TRBJ2-7	-	15	-	TRBV2	CASSPNPGSDYEQYF	TGCGCCAGCAGCCCGAATCCGGGCTCGGACTACGAGCAGTACTTC
TRBJ2-7	-	16	TRBD2	TRBV5-1	CASSSNLAGGPYEQYF	TGCGCCAGCAGCTCCAACCTAGCGGGAGGACCCTACGAGCAGTACTTC
TRBJ1-5	few	15	-	TRBV28	CASSERRLGNQPQHF	TGTGCCAGCAGTGAAAGGCGCCTTGGCAATCAGCCCCAGCATTTT
TRBJ2-3	many	16	-	TRBV7-9	CASSPDRGRRTDTQYF	TGTGCCAGCAGCCCCGACCGGGGACGGCGCACAGATACGCAGTATTTT
TRBJ1-1	-	11	TRBD1	TRBV20-1	CSARVGTVAFF	TGCAGTGCTAGGGTCGGGACAGTAGCTTTCTTT
TRBJ1-2	few	15	TRBD1	TRBV6-2/TRBV6-3	CASKAGTGLAYGYTF	TGTGCCAGCAAGGCCGGGACAGGACTTGCCTATGGCTACACCTTC
TRBJ1-5	few	16	TRBD1	TRBV6-1	CASSLNRDRVGQPQHF	TGTGCCAGCAGTCTTAACCGGGACAGGGTGGGTCAGCCCCAGCATTTT
TRBJ2-6	-	16	TRBD1	TRBV10-3	CAIGTGGALGANVLTF	TGTGCCATCGGGACAGGGGGCGCGTTGGGGGCCAACGTCCTGACTTTC
TRBJ1-6	many	12	-	TRBV28	CASIGGEFTLHF	TGTGCCAGCATCGGCGGGGAATTCACCCTCCACTTT
TRBJ2-7	-	14	-	TRBV5-1	CASREGASTDEQYF	TGCGCCAGCAGGGAGGGGGCGTCTACCGACGAGCAGTACTTC
TRBJ1-1	many	15	-	TRBV7-8	CASSYRETMNTEAFF	TGTGCCAGCAGCTACAGGGAAACAATGAACACTGAAGCTTTCTTT
TRBJ1-1	many	15	TRBD1	TRBV12-3/TRBV12-4	CASSPTGGGRTEAFF	TGTGCCAGCAGTCCGACAGGGGGAGGTAGGACTGAAGCTTTCTTT
TRBJ1-5	many	16	-	TRBV20-1	CSARDPADRSYQPQHF	TGCAGTGCTAGAGATCCCGCGGACAGAAGCTATCAGCCCCAGCATTTT
TRBJ2-5	-	17	TRBD2	TRBV2	CASSEAAPSGDQETQYF	TGTGCCAGCAGTGAAGCGGCTCCTAGCGGGGACCAAGAGACCCAGTACTTC
TRBJ2-2	-	18	TRBD2	TRBV7-9	CASSPTSGGHGGTGELFF	TGTGCCAGCAGCCCAACTAGCGGGGGACACGGGGGCACCGGGGAGCTGTTTTTT
TRBJ2-7	-	14	TRBD1	TRBV2	CASSELGTDYEQYF	TGTGCCAGCAGTGAGCTTGGGACAGATTACGAGCAGTACTTC
TRBJ1-6	many	13	-	TRBV20-1	CSASTGPRSPLHF	TGCAGTGCTAGCACAGGGCCCAGGTCACCCCTCCACTTT
TRBJ1-1	many	13	TRBD1	TRBV20-1	CSAAGQVNTEAFF	TGCAGTGCTGCAGGACAGGTGAACACTGAAGCTTTCTTT
TRBJ2-1	-	14	TRBD2	TRBV6-2/TRBV6-3	CASKQRLAVNEQFF	TGTGCCAGCAAACAAAGACTAGCGGTTAATGAGCAGTTCTTC
TRBJ2-6	few	16	TRBD2	TRBV20-1	CSVRLAGAAGANVLTF	TGCAGTGTTCGGCTAGCGGGAGCAGCTGGGGCCAACGTCCTGACTTTC
TRBJ1-1	few	14	-	TRBV7-8	CASSLRSKRTEAFF	TGTGCCAGCAGCTTACGCTCAAAAAGAACTGAAGCTTTCTTT
TRBJ2-7	many	13	TRBD1	TRBV20-1	CSAKTGITYEQYF	TGCAGTGCTAAGACAGGGATAACCTACGAGCAGTACTTC
TRBJ2-7	-	14	-	TRBV4-1	CASSQAESSYEQYF	TGCGCCAGCAGCCAAGCAGAGAGCTCCTACGAGCAGTACTTC
TRBJ1-6	few	18	-	TRBV11-2	CANKIAADVELGNSPLHF	TGTGCCAACAAAATTGCGGCGGATGTGGAGCTCGGCAATTCACCCCTCCACTTT
TRBJ1-1	-	12	-	TRBV12-3/TRBV12-4	CASSPTHTEAFF	TGTGCCAGCAGTCCCACACACACTGAAGCTTTCTTT
TRBJ1-2	-	15	TRBD1	TRBV29-1	CSVGVGTGGNYGYTF	TGCAGCGTTGGGGTAGGGACAGGGGGAAACTATGGCTACACCTTC
TRBJ2-1	-	15	TRBD2	TRBV7-9	CASSQGTSVYNEQFF	TGTGCCAGCAGCCAAGGGACTAGCGTATACAATGAGCAGTTCTTC
TRBJ2-3	many	13	-	TRBV18	CASSARSTDTQYF	TGTGCCAGCTCAGCGCGGAGCACAGATACGCAGTATTTT
TRBJ1-1	once	16	-	TRBV9	CASSVGPGSANTEAFF	TGTGCCAGCAGCGTAGGTCCAGGGTCGGCGAACACTGAAGCTTTCTTT
TRBJ1-4	-	14	-	TRBV12-3/TRBV12-4	CASSQRTVHEKLFF	TGTGCCAGCAGTCAAAGGACAGTCCACGAAAAACTGTTTTTT
TRBJ2-7	-	12	-	TRBV29-1	CSVAEGYYEQYF	TGCAGCGTTGCGGAGGGATACTACGAGCAGTACTTC
TRBJ2-6	-	16	TRBD1	TRBV5-6	CASSARTGGPIHVLTF	TGTGCCAGCAGCGCCAGGACAGGGGGCCCCATCCACGTCCTGACTTTC
TRBJ1-5	many	16	-	TRBV20-1	CSARDRVRGGNQPQHF	TGCAGTGCTAGAGATAGGGTCAGGGGAGGCAATCAGCCCCAGCATTTT
TRBJ2-1	many	15	TRBD2	TRBV5-1	CASSPIAGGNNEQFF	TGCGCCAGCAGCCCTATAGCGGGAGGGAACAATGAGCAGTTCTTC
TRBJ1-2	few	13	-	TRBV9	CASSATSNYGYTF	TGTGCCAGCAGCGCGACTTCTAACTATGGCTACACCTTC
TRBJ2-5	-	15	TRBD2	TRBV7-2	CASSYASGSKETQYF	TGTGCCAGCAGTTATGCTAGCGGGAGCAAGGAGACCCAGTACTTC